These T cell receptor beta chains were read from a single sample in a study of cytomegalovirus exposure and HLA in healthy donors. Clones were sequenced by immunoSEQ multiplex PCR, and TCRdb holds only the in-frame ones, with some missing. The sample comprises 120,000 to 150,000 clones, around 80% of which are singletons, and about 6.8% rests with the top ten. The material sequenced was PBMCs. The source is a man aged 35 to 55 in good health and CMV-seropositive. Both conserved end residues are trimmed from each CDR3. D genes are given only for firm matches.

TRBV5-8,-,TRBJ1-4,ASSPWTGEKLF
TRBV19,-,TRBJ2-1,ASSIDNWERESNEQF
TRBV5-1,TRBD2,TRBJ2-7,ASSSQTSGSYEQY
TRBV7-6,TRBD1,TRBJ1-4,ASSRDRGLTNEKLF
TRBV9,-,TRBJ1-5,ASSDGNSNQPQH
TRBV11-2,-,TRBJ1-4,ASSLVGGYREKLF
TRBV7-9,-,TRBJ1-2,ASSPRGSRGYT
TRBV11-3,TRBD1,TRBJ1-3,ASSQQGRSGNTIY
TRBV13,-,TRBJ2-3,ASSLGRTDTQY
TRBV4-3,TRBD1,TRBJ1-1,ASSQGIGRGLAVNTEAF
TRBV19,TRBD1,TRBJ1-4,ASSPYRGTNEKLF
TRBV6-1,-,TRBJ1-1,ASAPFMNTEAF
TRBV4-2,TRBD2,TRBJ2-2,ASSQRTSGNTGELF
TRBV28,-,TRBJ1-1,ASSSPMGLNTEAF
TRBV7-2,-,TRBJ2-7,ASSFTDYREQY
TRBV29-1,-,TRBJ2-7,SVKGGFSYGQY
TRBV30,-,TRBJ1-6,AWDAGVNSPLH
TRBV6-5,TRBD1,TRBJ1-1,ASTSRQGGEAF
TRBV2,-,TRBJ1-6,ASSGETGKINSPLH
TRBV5-1,-,TRBJ2-7,ASSPPAYEQY
TRBV2,TRBD1,TRBJ1-1,AAGTGYTEAF
TRBV5-1,TRBD2,TRBJ2-3,ASSTGLAGGTSTDTQY
TRBV5-4,-,TRBJ1-1,ASKEGHNTEAF
TRBV5-1,-,TRBJ2-3,ASSRGHRDLGTDTQY
TRBV9,-,TRBJ1-2,ASSSVGANYGYT
TRBV2,TRBD1,TRBJ1-4,AGKGAVGEKLF
TRBV13,-,TRBJ2-1,ASAGAANEQF
TRBV9,-,TRBJ2-1,ASSSAGIAPEF
TRBV15,-,TRBJ2-5,ATMTRLGPQETQY
TRBV11-2,-,TRBJ1-6,ASSPTLSGARYNSPLH
TRBV19,-,TRBJ2-7,ASSSRQTYEQY
TRBV7-6,TRBD2,TRBJ2-1,ASSLEASGSRNEQF
TRBV5-1,-,TRBJ2-5,ASSSTSGLQETQY